This T cell receptor (beta chain) came from a study of regulatory T cells in long-lasting Graves disease. For the study at large: For a period under 3 months, newly diagnosed Graves' patients had taken antithyroid drugs.

This clonotype was counted only a few times. Time point: newly diagnosed GD, antithyroid drugs for less than 3 months. Generation of the TCR library employed RNA extracted from PBMCs. Trimming cost V 0 bases and J 4 bases, with 8 bases left between them. The germline V gene has CDR1 GTSNPN and CDR2 SVGIG (reference sequence). This CDR3 is 13 amino acids long. Through Arm-PCR of CDR3 regions and iRepertoire HTBI primers, TCR beta libraries were built. A single record per CDR3 protein comes from TCRdb applying MiXCR to the multiplex PCR reads. This repertoire shows about 560,000 distinct CDR3 sequences, roughly 16% found once; its top ten account for around 12%. These records were also assigned to another study, of T cells in Graves' hyperthyroidism and ophthalmopathy.

Sequencing was performed on peripheral blood mononuclear cells (PBMCs), taken at new diagnosis, from a patient treated with antithyroid drugs. The source is a man aged 18 to 30 with Graves disease. This rearrangement joins TRBV30 to TRBJ2-3; D uncertain. The CDR3, as DNA: TGTGCCTGGAGTGTATCAGGACCAGATACGCAGTATTTT. As protein: CAWSVSGPDTQYF.